This entry is about one TCR beta chain. The data were taken from a study of blood T cell repertoires in COVID-19. Using immunoSEQ multiplex PCR, the repertoire was profiled, and TCRdb retains in-frame clones only, with some absent. The sample gives 120,000 to 150,000 clones, approximately 80% of which show up once; 15% to 20% is in the top ten. CDR3 size: 15 residues. Per the germline V gene, CDR1 is SGHKS and CDR2 is YYEKEE (reference sequence). With 5 bases removed from V and 5 bases from J, the gap between germline ends came to 19 bases. This clonotype was sampled from a man aged 50-59 years with acute or convalescent COVID-19. V gene TRBV5-5 combines with J gene TRBJ1-1, with unresolved D. The sequenced sample was peripheral blood. In DNA, the CDR3 is TGTGCCAGCAGTTTCACTCCAGGTACTGGGACTGAAGCTTTCTTT. Protein sequence: CASSFTPGTGTEAFF.